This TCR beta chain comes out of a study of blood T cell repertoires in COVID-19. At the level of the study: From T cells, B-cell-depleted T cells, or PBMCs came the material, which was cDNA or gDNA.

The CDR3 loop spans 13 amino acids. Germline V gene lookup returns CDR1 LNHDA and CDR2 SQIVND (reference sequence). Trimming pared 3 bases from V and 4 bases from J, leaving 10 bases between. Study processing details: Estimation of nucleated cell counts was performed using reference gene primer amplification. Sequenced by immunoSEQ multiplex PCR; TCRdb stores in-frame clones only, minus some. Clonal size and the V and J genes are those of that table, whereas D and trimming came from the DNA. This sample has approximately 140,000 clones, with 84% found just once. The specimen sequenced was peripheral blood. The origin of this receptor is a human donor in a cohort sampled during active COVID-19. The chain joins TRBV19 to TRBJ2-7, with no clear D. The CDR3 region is CASSITNDYEQYF. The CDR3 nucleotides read TGTGCCAGTAGTATCACTAATGATTACGAGCAGTACTTC.